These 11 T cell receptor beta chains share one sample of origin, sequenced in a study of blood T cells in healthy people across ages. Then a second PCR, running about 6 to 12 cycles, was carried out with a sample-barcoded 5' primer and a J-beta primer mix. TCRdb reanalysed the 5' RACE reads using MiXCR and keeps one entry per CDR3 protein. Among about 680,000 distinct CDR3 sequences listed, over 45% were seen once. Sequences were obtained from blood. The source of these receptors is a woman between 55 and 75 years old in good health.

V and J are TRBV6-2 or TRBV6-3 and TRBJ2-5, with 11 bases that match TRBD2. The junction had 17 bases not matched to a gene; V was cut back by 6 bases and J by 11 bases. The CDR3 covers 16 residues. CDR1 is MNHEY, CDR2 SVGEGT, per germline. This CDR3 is CASRTLAGGIYNEQYF. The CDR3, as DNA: TGTGCCAGCAGAACCTTAGCGGGAGGGATATACAATGAGCAGTACTTC.

The CDR3 region has the DNA TGTGCCAGCAGTTTAGAACTAGCGGACACAGATACGCAGTATTTT. Protein sequence: CASSLELADTDTQYF. The J gene is TRBJ2-3, the V gene TRBV12-3 or TRBV12-4; 8 nucleotides agree with TRBD2. The CDR3 has 15 amino acids. Unmatched junction bases numbered 2, after V lost 1 base and J lost 2 bases.

CDR3 nucleotides: TGTGCCAGCAGCGTAGACGGACAGGGGCACACTGAAGCTTTCTTT. This sequence encodes CASSVDGQGHTEAFF. This chain links TRBV9 with TRBJ1-1, with 9 bases identical to TRBD1. The CDR3 has 15 residues. Germline loops: CDR1 SGDLS, CDR2 YYNGEE. V was clipped by 0 bases and J by 3 bases; unmatched bases: 3.

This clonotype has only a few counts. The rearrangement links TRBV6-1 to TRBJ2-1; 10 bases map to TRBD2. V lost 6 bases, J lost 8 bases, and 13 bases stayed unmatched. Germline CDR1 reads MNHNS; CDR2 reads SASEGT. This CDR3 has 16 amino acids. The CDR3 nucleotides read TGTGCCAGCAGGGCTAGCGGGAGAGGGGATAGGGATGAGCAGTTCTTC. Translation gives CASRASGRGDRDEQFF.

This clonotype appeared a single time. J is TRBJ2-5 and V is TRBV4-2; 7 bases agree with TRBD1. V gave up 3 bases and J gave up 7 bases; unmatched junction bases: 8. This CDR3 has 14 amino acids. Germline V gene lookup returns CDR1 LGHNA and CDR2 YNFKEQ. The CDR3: CASSHVTGAGTQYF. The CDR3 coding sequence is TGTGCCAGCAGCCATGTTACAGGGGCCGGGACCCAGTACTTC.

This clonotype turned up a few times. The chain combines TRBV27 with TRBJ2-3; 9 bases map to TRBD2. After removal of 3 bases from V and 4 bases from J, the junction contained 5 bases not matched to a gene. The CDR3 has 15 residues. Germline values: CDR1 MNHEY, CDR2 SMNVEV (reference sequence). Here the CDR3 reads CASSFSGRWADTQYF. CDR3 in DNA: TGTGCCAGCAGTTTTAGCGGGAGATGGGCAGATACGCAGTATTTT.

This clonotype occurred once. The CDR3 loop is CSARAVPGDLGGTDTQYF. The CDR3 DNA reads TGCAGTGCTCGCGCCGTACCGGGAGATCTAGGGGGCACAGATACGCAGTATTTT. The V and J genes are TRBV20-1 and TRBJ2-3, with D perhaps matching TRBD2 (6 bases). This CDR3 contains 18 residues. Germline V gene lookup returns CDR1 DFQATT and CDR2 SNEGSKA (reference sequence). V was trimmed by 5 bases and J by 1 base, leaving 25 bases between them.

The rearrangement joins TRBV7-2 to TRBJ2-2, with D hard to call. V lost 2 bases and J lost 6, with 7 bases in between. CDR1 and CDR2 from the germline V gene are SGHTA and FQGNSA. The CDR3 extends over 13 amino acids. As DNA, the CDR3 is TGTGCCAGCAGCTTATTGCTCTCCGGGGAGCTGTTTTTT. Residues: CASSLLLSGELFF.

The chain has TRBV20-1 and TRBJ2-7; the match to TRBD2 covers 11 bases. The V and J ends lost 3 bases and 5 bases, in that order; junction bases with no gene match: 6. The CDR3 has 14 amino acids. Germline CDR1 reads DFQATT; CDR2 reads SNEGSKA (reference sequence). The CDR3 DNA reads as TGCAGTGCTAGTTGGACTAGCGGGTCCCACGAGCAGTACTTC. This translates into CSASWTSGSHEQYF.

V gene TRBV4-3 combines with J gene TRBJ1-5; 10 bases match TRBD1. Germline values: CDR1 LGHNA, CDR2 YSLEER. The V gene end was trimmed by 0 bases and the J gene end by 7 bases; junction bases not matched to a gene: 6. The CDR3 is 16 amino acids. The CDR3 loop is CASSQDSTGGRQPQHF. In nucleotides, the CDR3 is TGCGCCAGCAGCCAAGATTCGACAGGGGGCAGACAGCCCCAGCATTTT.

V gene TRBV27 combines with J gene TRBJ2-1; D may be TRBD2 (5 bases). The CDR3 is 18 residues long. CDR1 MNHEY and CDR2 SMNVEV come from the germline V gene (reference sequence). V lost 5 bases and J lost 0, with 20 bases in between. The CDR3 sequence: CASSRIGLRQSSYNEQFF. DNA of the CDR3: TGTGCCAGCAGTCGCATCGGACTGCGCCAGAGCTCCTACAATGAGCAGTTCTTC.